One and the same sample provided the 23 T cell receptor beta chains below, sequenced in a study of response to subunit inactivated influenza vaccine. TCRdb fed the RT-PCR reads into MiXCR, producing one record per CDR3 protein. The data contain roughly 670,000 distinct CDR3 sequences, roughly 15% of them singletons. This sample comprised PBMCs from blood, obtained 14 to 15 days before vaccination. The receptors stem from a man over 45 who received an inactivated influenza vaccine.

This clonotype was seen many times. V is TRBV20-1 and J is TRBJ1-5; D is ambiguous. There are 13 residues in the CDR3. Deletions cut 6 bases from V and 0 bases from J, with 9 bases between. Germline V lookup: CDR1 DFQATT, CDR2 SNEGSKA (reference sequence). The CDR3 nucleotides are TGCAGTGCGCGTAGGTATAGCAATCAGCCCCAGCATTTT. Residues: CSARRYSNQPQHF.

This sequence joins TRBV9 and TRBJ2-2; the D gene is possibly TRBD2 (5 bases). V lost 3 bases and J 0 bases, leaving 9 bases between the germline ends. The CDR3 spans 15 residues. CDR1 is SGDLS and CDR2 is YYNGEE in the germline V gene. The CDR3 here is CASSGGPPNTGELFF. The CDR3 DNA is TGTGCCAGCAGCGGCGGGCCTCCGAACACCGGGGAGCTGTTTTTT.

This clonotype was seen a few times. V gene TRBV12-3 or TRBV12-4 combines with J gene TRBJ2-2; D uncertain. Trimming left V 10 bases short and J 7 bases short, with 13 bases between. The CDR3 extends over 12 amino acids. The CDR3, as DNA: TGTGCCACGCACACTTGGGGCGGGGAGCTGTTTTTT. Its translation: CATHTWGGELFF.

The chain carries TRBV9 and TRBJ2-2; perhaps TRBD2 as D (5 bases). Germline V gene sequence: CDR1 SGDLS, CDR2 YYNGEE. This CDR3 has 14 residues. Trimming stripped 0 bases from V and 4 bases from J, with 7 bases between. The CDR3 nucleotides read TGTGCCAGCAGCGTAGGTGGGAGCACCGGGGAGCTGTTTTTT. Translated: CASSVGGSTGELFF.

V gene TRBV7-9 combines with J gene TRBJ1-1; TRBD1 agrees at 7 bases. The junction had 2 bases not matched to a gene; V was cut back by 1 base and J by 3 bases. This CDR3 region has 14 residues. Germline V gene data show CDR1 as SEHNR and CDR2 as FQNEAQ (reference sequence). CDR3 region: CASSLVQGYTEAFF. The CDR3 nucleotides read TGTGCCAGCAGCTTAGTACAGGGGTACACTGAAGCTTTCTTT.

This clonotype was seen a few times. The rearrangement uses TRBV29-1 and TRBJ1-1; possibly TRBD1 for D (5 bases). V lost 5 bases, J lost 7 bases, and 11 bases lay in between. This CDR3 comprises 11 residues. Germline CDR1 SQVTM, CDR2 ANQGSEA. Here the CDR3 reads CSVQRGFEAFF. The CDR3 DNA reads TGCAGCGTTCAAAGGGGCTTTGAAGCTTTCTTT.

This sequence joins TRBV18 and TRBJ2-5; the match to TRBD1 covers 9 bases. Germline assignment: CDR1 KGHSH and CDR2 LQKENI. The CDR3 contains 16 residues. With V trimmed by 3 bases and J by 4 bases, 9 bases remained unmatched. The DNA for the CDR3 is TGTGCCAGCTCACCCTTGACAGGGGGGTTCGGAGAGACCCAGTACTTC. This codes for CASSPLTGGFGETQYF.

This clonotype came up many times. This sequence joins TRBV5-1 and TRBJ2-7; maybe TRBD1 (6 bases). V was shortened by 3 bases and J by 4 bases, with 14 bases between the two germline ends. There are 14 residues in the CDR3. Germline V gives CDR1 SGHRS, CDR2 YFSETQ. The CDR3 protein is CASSSLGTPYEQYF. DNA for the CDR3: TGCGCCAGCAGCTCTCTTGGGACACCTTACGAGCAGTACTTC.

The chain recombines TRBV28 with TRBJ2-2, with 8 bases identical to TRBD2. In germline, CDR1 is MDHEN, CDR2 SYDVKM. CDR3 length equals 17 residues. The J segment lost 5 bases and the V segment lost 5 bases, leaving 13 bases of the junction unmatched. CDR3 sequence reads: CASSPFSSGRTTGELFF. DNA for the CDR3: TGTGCCAGCAGTCCCTTTTCCAGCGGGAGAACAACCGGGGAGCTGTTTTTT.

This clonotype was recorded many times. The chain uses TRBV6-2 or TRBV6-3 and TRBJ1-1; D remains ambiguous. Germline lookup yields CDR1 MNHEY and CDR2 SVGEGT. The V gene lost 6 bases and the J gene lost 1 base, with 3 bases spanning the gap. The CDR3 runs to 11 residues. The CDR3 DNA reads TGTGCCAGCAGAACGAACACTGAAGCTTTCTTT. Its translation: CASRTNTEAFF.

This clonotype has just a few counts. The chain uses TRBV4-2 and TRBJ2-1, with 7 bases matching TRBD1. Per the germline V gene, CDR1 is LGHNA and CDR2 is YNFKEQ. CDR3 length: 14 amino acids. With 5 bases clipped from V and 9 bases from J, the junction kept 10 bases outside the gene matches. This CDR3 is CASSTRSGDSEQFF. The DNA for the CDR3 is TGTGCCAGCAGCACTCGGTCCGGGGACAGTGAGCAGTTCTTC.

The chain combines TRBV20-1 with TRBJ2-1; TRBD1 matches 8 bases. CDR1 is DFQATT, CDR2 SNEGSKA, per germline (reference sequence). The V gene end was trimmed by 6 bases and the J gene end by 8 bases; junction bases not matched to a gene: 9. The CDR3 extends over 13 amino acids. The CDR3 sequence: CSASTGTGDEQFF. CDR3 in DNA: TGCAGTGCCAGTACCGGGACAGGTGATGAGCAGTTCTTC.

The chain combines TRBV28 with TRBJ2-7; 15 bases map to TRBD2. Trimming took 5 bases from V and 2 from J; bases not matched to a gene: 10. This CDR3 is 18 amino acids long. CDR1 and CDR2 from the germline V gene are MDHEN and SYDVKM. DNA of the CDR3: TGTGCCAGCAGTCCGGGACTAGCGGGAGGCCAATTTACCTACGAGCAGTACTTC. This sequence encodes CASSPGLAGGQFTYEQYF. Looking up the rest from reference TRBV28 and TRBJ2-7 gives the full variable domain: DVKVTQSSRYLVKRTGEKVFLECVQDMDHENMFWYRQDPGLGLRLIYFSYDVKMKEKGDIPEGYSVSREKKERFSLILESASTNQTSMYLCASSPGLAGGQFTYEQYFGPGTRLTVT.

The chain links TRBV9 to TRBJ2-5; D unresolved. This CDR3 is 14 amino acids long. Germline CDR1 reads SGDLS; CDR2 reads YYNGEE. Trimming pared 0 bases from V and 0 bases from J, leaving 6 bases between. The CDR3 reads CASSVAEYQETQYF. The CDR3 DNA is TGTGCCAGCAGCGTAGCGGAGTACCAAGAGACCCAGTACTTC.

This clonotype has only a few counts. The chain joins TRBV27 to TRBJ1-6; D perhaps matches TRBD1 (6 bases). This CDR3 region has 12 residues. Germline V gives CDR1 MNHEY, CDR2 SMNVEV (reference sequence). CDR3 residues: CSPGVHNSPLHF. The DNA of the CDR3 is TGTTCCCCAGGGGTCCATAATTCACCCCTCCACTTT.

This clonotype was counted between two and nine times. This chain's CDR3 is CSARAGRGGYEQYF. The CDR3 nucleotides read TGCAGTGCTAGAGCCGGGCGGGGGGGTTACGAGCAGTACTTC. This chain uses TRBV20-1 with TRBJ2-7, with 9 positions matching TRBD2. The CDR3 runs to 14 residues. The junction had 5 bases not matched to a gene; V was cut back by 1 base and J by 4 bases. Per the germline V gene, CDR1 is DFQATT and CDR2 is SNEGSKA (reference sequence).

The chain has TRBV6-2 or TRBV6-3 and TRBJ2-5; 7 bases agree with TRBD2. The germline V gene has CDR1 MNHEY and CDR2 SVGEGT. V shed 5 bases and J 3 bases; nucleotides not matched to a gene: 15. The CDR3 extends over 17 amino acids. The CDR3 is CASSKPRAGTTEETQYF. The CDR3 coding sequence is TGTGCCAGCAGTAAGCCAAGAGCCGGGACTACCGAAGAGACCCAGTACTTC.

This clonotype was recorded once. CDR3 sequence: CASSLVPRLGQPQHF. CDR3 sequence (DNA): TGTGCCAGCAGCTTAGTTCCCAGACTTGGGCAGCCCCAGCATTTT. The V and J genes are TRBV7-8 and TRBJ1-5; D uncertain. There are 15 residues in the CDR3. Germline V gene lookup returns CDR1 SGHVS and CDR2 FQNEAQ. V lost 1 base and J lost 7, with 14 bases in between.

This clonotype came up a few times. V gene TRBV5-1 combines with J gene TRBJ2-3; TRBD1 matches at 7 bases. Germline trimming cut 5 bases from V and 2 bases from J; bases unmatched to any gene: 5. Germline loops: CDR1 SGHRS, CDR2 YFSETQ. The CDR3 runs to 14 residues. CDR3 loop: CASSKGALTDTQYF. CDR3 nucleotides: TGCGCCAGCAGTAAGGGGGCTCTCACAGATACGCAGTATTTT. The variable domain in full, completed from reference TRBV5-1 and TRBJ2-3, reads KAGVTQTPRYLIKTRGQQVTLSCSPISGHRSVSWYQQTPGQGLQFLFEYFSETQRNKGNFPGRFSGRQFSNSRSEMNVSTLELGDSALYLCASSKGALTDTQYFGPGTRLTVL.

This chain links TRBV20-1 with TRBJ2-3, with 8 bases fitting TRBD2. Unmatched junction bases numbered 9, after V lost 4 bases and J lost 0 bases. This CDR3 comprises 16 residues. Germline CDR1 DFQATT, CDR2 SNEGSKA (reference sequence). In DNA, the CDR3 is TGCAGTGCTACTCCGGGACTAGGTTATAGCACAGATACGCAGTATTTT. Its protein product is CSATPGLGYSTDTQYF.

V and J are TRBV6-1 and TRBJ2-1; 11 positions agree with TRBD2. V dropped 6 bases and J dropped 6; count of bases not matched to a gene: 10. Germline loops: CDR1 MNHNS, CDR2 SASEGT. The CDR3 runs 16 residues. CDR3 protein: CASRGSTSGSFNEQFF. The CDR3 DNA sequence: TGTGCCAGCAGAGGAAGCACTAGCGGGAGTTTCAATGAGCAGTTCTTC.

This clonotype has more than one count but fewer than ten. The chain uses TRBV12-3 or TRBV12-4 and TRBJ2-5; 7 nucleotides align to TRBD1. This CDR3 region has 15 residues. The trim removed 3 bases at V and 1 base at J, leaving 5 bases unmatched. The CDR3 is CASSFKQGSQETQYF. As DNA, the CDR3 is TGTGCCAGCAGTTTTAAACAGGGGTCCCAAGAGACCCAGTACTTC.

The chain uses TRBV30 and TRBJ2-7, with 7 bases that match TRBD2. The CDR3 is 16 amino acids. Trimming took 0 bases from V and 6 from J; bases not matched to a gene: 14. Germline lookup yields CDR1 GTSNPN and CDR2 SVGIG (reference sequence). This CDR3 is CAWSVMVTSRPREQYF. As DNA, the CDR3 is TGTGCCTGGAGTGTAATGGTGACTAGCCGACCTCGCGAGCAGTACTTC.